This T cell receptor (beta chain) was observed in a study of memory CD4+ T cells and cytomegalovirus serostatus. Assay used: immunoSEQ multiplex PCR; TCRdb lists only in-frame clones, some missing. The sample shows more than 45,000 clones, under 90% of them seen only once. Germline V CDR1 and CDR2: LNHDA, SQIVND (reference sequence). V lost 6 bases and J 8 bases, leaving 13 bases between the germline ends. The CDR3 loop spans 13 amino acids. Single viable CD3+CD4+CD8-CD45RO+ cells were sorted as the memory CD4+ T cells. The source is an adult in good health and CMV-seronegative. The genes are TRBV19 and TRBJ1-4, with a possible D match to TRBD1 (6 bases). Material for sequencing was memory CD4+ T cells from blood. In nucleotides, the CDR3 is TGTGCCAGTAGAGGGGGTCCACGGGAAAAACTGTTTTTT. It is translated as CASRGGPREKLFF.